This record looks at one TCR beta chain sequence and its context. Which antigen it targets is not known. Base qualities are missing; no much larger clone stands one base away. TCRbeta CDR3 regions were amplified from genomic DNA by means of the immunoSEQ Assay, a bias-controlled multiplex PCR. Per the original workflow: The number of nucleated cells in each sample was estimated from the amplification of reference gene primers within the assay. Sequence reads were collapsed and filtered to measure the absolute abundance of every unique TCRbeta CDR3 rearrangement. For each sample, productive Simpson clonality was calculated as the square root of Simpson's diversity index over productive rearrangements. TCRdb's version of the immuneACCESS table is confined to in-frame rearrangements and falls short of the full clone set. An unresolved V gene accounts for under half of the shortfall where checked; the remainder is of unknown origin. From that table come the V and J calls and clone size; the DNA was used to work out D and trimming. The sample table lists 90,000 to 120,000 clones, 70% to 90% of them with a count of one. 6.8% of the sample goes to the ten largest clones.

Whole blood was collected in K2EDTA tubes by collaborating institutions according to the institutions' own protocols. Collaborator samples were shipped for TCRbeta analysis as frozen whole blood, isolated PBMCs, or DNA extracted from either sample type. Based on the germline V gene (reference sequence), the CDR1 and CDR2 sequences are MNHEY and SMNVEV. The V end gives up 2 bases and the J end 0 bases, leaving 7 bases in the junction not matched to a gene. Its CDR3 holds 18 amino acids, cysteine through phenylalanine. This entry keeps only the CDR3 DNA: 54 bases, framed from base 1. The entry originates in a study of blood T cell repertoires in COVID-19 (dated by TCRdb to between 2020 and 2021). For the study in its entirety: Samples covering the acute and convalescent phases of COVID-19 were provided by collaborators in the United States, Italy and Spain. The material from the prospective study consisted of cDNA or gDNA derived from T cells, B-cell-depleted T cells, or PBMCs. The dataset comprised deeply sampled blood TCRbeta repertoires from subjects exposed to, actively infected with, or recovered from COVID-19. A freely available public database, intended as a resource for researchers studying the immune response to SARS-CoV-2, is where the repertoires were released. Samples were obtained from the ongoing ImmuneRACE study (first 160 participants) and from about 1,300 subjects provided by 6 global collaborators. Sample metadata almost always included a de-identified subject ID, COVID-19 status, age in years and sex. Where HLA class I and class II types were available, the types were taken from metadata supplied by the sample provider, not from assay-based typing. Overall study outcomes, separate from this receptor: The amount of clinical and demographic metadata varied by source and participant and was provided uncurated.

The sequence joins TRBV27 to TRBJ1-6; 7 nucleotides in the junction match TRBD1. This TCR was recovered from a middle-aged man with active or convalescent COVID-19. Material: peripheral blood. CDR3 protein: CASSLRGPQSSYNSPLHF. The nucleotides are TGTGCCAGCAGTTTAAGGGGGCCCCAAAGCTCCTATAATTCACCCCTCCACTTT.